This T cell receptor beta chain is from a study of shared clonotypes between healthy human individuals. About this clone itself: What it binds is unknown.

This table comes from immunoSEQ multiplex PCR, and its TCRdb copy is limited to in-frame clones, with some not included. The table shows about 1.9 million clones, with 85% to 95% occurring only once. As defined, naive CD8 cells were CD45RO-negative and positively selected for CCR7, with terminally differentiated effector memory CD45RA+ cells excluded. Donors were Caucasian adults residing in Nashville, Tennessee, USA. This CDR3 is 14 amino acids long. Looked up from germline, CDR1 is LNHNV and CDR2 is YYDKDF (reference sequence). Unmatched junction bases numbered 9, after V lost 7 bases and J lost 6 bases. Study observations and caveats: Non-shared clonotypes had lower generation probabilities than clonotypes shared by all four sorted-subset donors.

This sequence originates from a man between 18 and 29 years old in good health. Some clones in this sample may be carry-over from other donors' samples. The chain joins TRBV15 to TRBJ2-1; 7 bases align to TRBD1. The sample consisted of naive CD8+ T cells from PBMCs. The CDR3 sequence is CATKSLNRGNEQFF. The CDR3 DNA is TGTGCCACCAAGTCGTTAAACAGGGGCAATGAGCAGTTCTTC.